These T cell receptor beta chains were read from a single sample in a study of T cell repertoires in cytomegalovirus infection. TCRdb reanalysed the reads using MiXCR and keeps one entry per CDR3 protein. This sample has some 600,000 distinct CDR3 sequences, with 20% to 25% found just once. The sequenced sample was CD8+ T cells from PBMCs. The receptors shown here come from a human donor in good health (CMV status not recorded). Some clones in this sample may be carry-over from other donors' samples. The CDR3 runs from the conserved cysteine through the conserved F or W. The order of the fields is CDR3 length, clone size, D gene, J gene, V gene, CDR3 protein, CDR3 DNA. D genes are given only for firm matches. Clone size is given for some rows only: seen once, a few or many times, or a class if the clone is expanded.

>16|few|NA|TRBJ2-5|TRBV7-9
CASSLAPTGAGETQYF
TGTGCCAGCAGCTTAGCCCCGACTGGCGCCGGAGAGACCCAGTACTTC
>15|NA|NA|TRBJ1-1|TRBV12-3/TRBV12-4
CASTFRGGRNTEAFF
TGTGCCAGCACCTTTCGCGGGGGGCGCAACACTGAAGCTTTCTTT
>14|many|NA|TRBJ1-1|TRBV7-8
CASSLEASHTEAFF
TGTGCCAGCAGCTTAGAGGCCAGTCACACTGAAGCTTTCTTT
>15|NA|NA|TRBJ2-7|TRBV10-3
CAIRDTSNLFYEQYF
TGTGCCATCAGGGATACTAGCAACCTCTTCTACGAGCAGTACTTC
>13|few|NA|TRBJ2-1|TRBV6-2/TRBV6-3
CAITGGAYNEQFF
TGTGCCATCACAGGGGGGGCCTACAATGAGCAGTTCTTC
>14|many|NA|TRBJ1-1|TRBV28
CASSLLDKNTEAFF
TGTGCCAGCAGTTTACTGGACAAGAACACTGAAGCTTTCTTT
>15|once|TRBD2|TRBJ2-1|TRBV28
CASSLRGDQDNEQFF
TGTGCCAGCAGTTTACGGGGGGACCAAGACAATGAGCAGTTCTTC
>15|few|NA|TRBJ1-1|TRBV7-3
CASSLIRATNTEAFF
TGTGCCAGCAGCTTAATAAGGGCGACGAACACTGAAGCTTTCTTT
>15|NA|TRBD2|TRBJ2-1|TRBV7-9
CASNFPAGGYNEQFF
TGTGCCAGCAACTTCCCGGCGGGGGGGTACAATGAGCAGTTCTTC
>17|NA|TRBD2|TRBJ2-3|TRBV4-1
CASSPTGLAESTDTQYF
TGCGCCAGCAGCCCGACGGGTCTAGCGGAGAGCACAGATACGCAGTATTTT
>14|NA|TRBD1|TRBJ2-1|TRBV20-1
CSARSRTGRIEQFF
TGCAGTGCTAGATCCCGGACAGGGAGGATTGAGCAGTTCTTC
>11|many|NA|TRBJ2-3|TRBV7-2
CASRYTDTQYF
TGTGCCAGCAGATACACAGATACGCAGTATTTT
>15|many|NA|TRBJ1-1|TRBV7-9
CASSLVVGLNTEAFF
TGTGCCAGCAGCTTAGTGGTGGGTCTGAACACTGAAGCTTTCTTT
>14|NA|NA|TRBJ2-5|TRBV27
CASSQSTGQETQYF
TGTGCCAGCAGCCAATCGACAGGACAAGAGACCCAGTACTTC
>15|many|NA|TRBJ2-1|TRBV6-6
CASRTGVSSYNEQFF
TGTGCCAGCAGAACCGGGGTTAGCTCCTACAATGAGCAGTTCTTC
>13|NA|NA|TRBJ1-2|TRBV6-2/TRBV6-3
CATLDSSNYGYTF
TGTGCCACCTTGGACAGTTCTAACTATGGCTACACCTTC
>18|NA|TRBD1|TRBJ1-1|TRBV28
CASSTPGTGYTGRIPTFF
TGTGCCAGCAGTACTCCCGGGACAGGATACACTGGCCGTATCCCGACTTTCTTT
>14|few|TRBD1|TRBJ1-1|TRBV7-9
CASSPDRGRSEAFF
TGTGCCAGCAGCCCGGACAGGGGGCGTTCTGAAGCTTTCTTT
>15|few|NA|TRBJ1-2|TRBV7-6
CASSHGPAPAYGYTF
TGTGCCAGCAGCCACGGACCGGCCCCGGCCTATGGCTACACCTTC
>16|NA|TRBD2|TRBJ2-1|TRBV14
CASSPFDGGERNEQFF
TGTGCCAGCAGCCCCTTTGATGGGGGGGAGAGAAATGAGCAGTTCTTC
>16|NA|NA|TRBJ1-1|TRBV7-9
CASSPPGRGLYTEAFF
TGTGCCAGCAGCCCCCCGGGGAGGGGTCTATACACTGAAGCTTTCTTT
>13|few|NA|TRBJ1-1|TRBV6-1
CASSPNRNTEAFF
TGTGCCAGCAGCCCGAACAGGAACACTGAAGCTTTCTTT
>16|NA|NA|TRBJ1-2|TRBV5-4
CASSLYSLGSNYGYTF
TGTGCCAGCAGCTTGTACTCTCTGGGAAGCAACTATGGCTACACCTTC
>13|NA|NA|TRBJ2-7|TRBV29-1
CSVEAGRRREQYF
TGCAGCGTTGAAGCGGGACGCCGTCGGGAGCAGTACTTC
>15|NA|NA|TRBJ2-1|TRBV5-1
CASSLTQGGYNEQFF
TGCGCCAGCAGCTTGACTCAGGGCGGCTACAATGAGCAGTTCTTC
>17|NA|NA|TRBJ2-5|TRBV11-1
CASSLGTQTPFQETQYF
TGTGCCAGCAGCTTGGGCACGCAGACACCGTTCCAAGAGACCCAGTACTTC
>16|many|TRBD1|TRBJ1-2|TRBV7-9
CASSPGTGDGRYGYTF
TGTGCCAGCAGCCCCGGGACAGGGGACGGTCGCTATGGCTACACCTTC
>12|NA|NA|TRBJ2-5|TRBV20-1
CSARTVVETQYF
TGCAGTGCTAGGACCGTAGTGGAGACCCAGTACTTC
>15|many|NA|TRBJ2-3|TRBV2
CASSEGDLWTDTQYF
TGTGCCAGCAGTGAAGGGGACCTCTGGACAGATACGCAGTATTTT
>17|few|TRBD1|TRBJ1-1|TRBV5-6
CASSSPWDRVAGTEAFF
TGTGCCAGCAGCTCTCCTTGGGACAGGGTTGCGGGCACTGAAGCTTTCTTT
>14|NA|NA|TRBJ2-3|TRBV28
CASTLAQATDTQYF
TGTGCTTCCACCCTAGCACAGGCCACAGATACGCAGTATTTT
>15|many|NA|TRBJ2-7|TRBV7-8
CASSLDRDGSYEQYF
TGTGCCAGCAGCTTGGACCGGGACGGCTCCTACGAGCAGTACTTC
>13|many|NA|TRBJ2-5|TRBV7-9
CASSLEDQQAQYF
TGTGCCAGCAGCTTAGAGGACCAACAGGCCCAGTACTTC
>18|many|NA|TRBJ2-6|TRBV7-6
CASSLAPGPRSGANVLTF
TGTGCCAGCAGCTTAGCCCCGGGCCCACGATCTGGGGCCAACGTCCTGACTTTC
>13|NA|NA|TRBJ1-2|TRBV5-1
CASSNRLNYGYTF
TGCGCCAGCAGTAATCGACTCAACTATGGCTACACCTTC
>13|many|NA|TRBJ1-2|TRBV25-1
CASSEGSTYGYTF
TGTGCCAGCAGTGAAGGCAGCACCTATGGCTACACCTTC
>17|few|NA|TRBJ2-2|TRBV4-1
CASSQHGWTEGTGELFF
TGCGCCAGCAGCCAACATGGTTGGACGGAAGGCACCGGGGAGCTGTTTTTT
>16|few|NA|TRBJ2-1|TRBV6-5
CASSHFPMQGNNEQFF
TGTGCCAGCAGCCACTTTCCGATGCAGGGCAACAATGAGCAGTTCTTC
>15|NA|NA|TRBJ2-1|TRBV5-8
CASSRTPGSYNEQFF
TGTGCCAGCAGCCGCACCCCAGGGTCCTACAATGAGCAGTTCTTC
>15|many|NA|TRBJ2-3|TRBV6-5
CASSYSRGSTDTQYF
TGTGCCAGCAGTTACTCCAGGGGTTCGACAGATACGCAGTATTTT
>16|few|TRBD1|TRBJ2-5|TRBV27
CATADRGPRSQETQYF
TGTGCCACGGCGGACAGGGGGCCCCGGTCGCAAGAGACCCAGTACTTC
>16|NA|TRBD1|TRBJ2-1|TRBV6-2/TRBV6-3
CASSPRGDRPRNEQFF
TGTGCCAGCAGTCCAAGAGGGGACAGGCCTCGAAATGAGCAGTTCTTC
>20|many|NA|TRBJ1-4|TRBV7-2
CASSLVFAGLQPGDNEKLFF
TGTGCCAGCAGCTTAGTCTTTGCAGGGCTACAGCCGGGAGATAATGAAAAACTGTTTTTT
>15|NA|NA|TRBJ2-1|TRBV6-2/TRBV6-3
CASSPVAGFHNEQFF
TGTGCCAGCAGCCCCGTGGCCGGGTTCCACAATGAGCAGTTCTTC
>12|NA|NA|TRBJ2-2|TRBV29-1
CSVRLEAGELFF
TGCAGCGTTCGACTTGAGGCCGGGGAGCTGTTTTTT
>17|NA|NA|TRBJ1-3|TRBV6-1
CASSEAYLTGSGNTIYF
TGTGCCAGCAGCGAAGCATACTTGACAGGCTCTGGAAACACCATATATTTT
>14|few|TRBD2|TRBJ2-3|TRBV29-1
CSPTLAGGTDTQYF
TGCAGCCCTACTCTAGCGGGGGGCACAGATACGCAGTATTTT
>14|NA|TRBD2|TRBJ2-1|TRBV5-1
CASVGLALGGEQFF
TGCGCCTCGGTAGGACTAGCGTTAGGTGGTGAGCAGTTCTTC
>12|NA|NA|TRBJ2-1|TRBV7-9
CASSLARREQFF
TGTGCCAGCAGCTTAGCGAGGAGGGAGCAGTTCTTC
>13|many|NA|TRBJ2-3|TRBV7-2
CASSQNRKDTQYF
TGTGCCAGCAGCCAAAACCGGAAAGATACGCAGTATTTT
>15|many|TRBD2|TRBJ2-5|TRBV7-9
CASSSGLAAQETQYF
TGTGCCAGCAGCTCCGGACTAGCCGCCCAAGAGACCCAGTACTTC
>11|few|NA|TRBJ2-1|TRBV7-8
CATLWGNEQFF
TGTGCCACCCTATGGGGGAATGAGCAGTTCTTC
>14|NA|NA|TRBJ2-5|TRBV15
CATSRGREKETQYF
TGTGCCACCAGCAGAGGCCGGGAAAAAGAGACCCAGTACTTC
>17|NA|NA|TRBJ2-1|TRBV5-1
CASSLGPLTDSYNEQFF
TGCGCCAGCAGCTTGGGGCCTCTGACGGATTCCTACAATGAGCAGTTCTTC
>19|many|NA|TRBJ2-5|TRBV7-9
CASSSGGYSLPSRDGTQYF
TGTGCCAGCAGTTCAGGAGGCTACTCTTTACCTTCCAGGGATGGGACCCAGTACTTC
>15|few|NA|TRBJ1-5|TRBV7-8
CASSRGPAGNQPQHF
TGTGCCAGCAGCCGCGGACCCGCGGGCAATCAGCCCCAGCATTTT
>14|many|TRBD1|TRBJ1-6|TRBV7-9
CASSLTGVASPLHF
TGTGCCAGCAGCCTTACAGGGGTAGCCTCACCCCTCCACTTT
>18|many|TRBD2|TRBJ2-1|TRBV7-2
CASSLPLLAGDALDEQFF
TGTGCCAGCAGCTTACCCCTACTAGCGGGGGACGCATTGGATGAGCAGTTCTTC
>14|NA|TRBD1|TRBJ1-1|TRBV28
CASSLHRDRGGAFF
TGTGCCAGCAGTTTACACCGGGACAGGGGCGGAGCTTTCTTT